This T cell receptor (beta chain) was captured by sequencing in a study of technical replicates of blood from a handful of donors. Produced via immunoSEQ multiplex PCR; TCRdb's table is partial and in-frame only. The sample lists 79,000 or so clones; more than 85% were seen once. Germline lookup yields CDR1 MDHEN and CDR2 SYDVKM. This CDR3 is 11 amino acids long. Trimming left V 5 bases short and J 1 base short, with 2 bases between. The chain recombines TRBV28 with TRBJ2-5; no definite D call. The sample consisted of T cells isolated from PBMCs. This receptor was obtained from a human donor in good health. CDR3 residues: CASSRQETQYF. Here the CDR3 DNA reads TGTGCCAGCAGTCGCCAAGAGACCCAGTACTTC. The full variable domain, with the rest looked up from reference TRBV28 and TRBJ2-5, is DVKVTQSSRYLVKRTGEKVFLECVQDMDHENMFWYRQDPGLGLRLIYFSYDVKMKEKGDIPEGYSVSREKKERFSLILESASTNQTSMYLCASSRQETQYFGPGTRLLVL.